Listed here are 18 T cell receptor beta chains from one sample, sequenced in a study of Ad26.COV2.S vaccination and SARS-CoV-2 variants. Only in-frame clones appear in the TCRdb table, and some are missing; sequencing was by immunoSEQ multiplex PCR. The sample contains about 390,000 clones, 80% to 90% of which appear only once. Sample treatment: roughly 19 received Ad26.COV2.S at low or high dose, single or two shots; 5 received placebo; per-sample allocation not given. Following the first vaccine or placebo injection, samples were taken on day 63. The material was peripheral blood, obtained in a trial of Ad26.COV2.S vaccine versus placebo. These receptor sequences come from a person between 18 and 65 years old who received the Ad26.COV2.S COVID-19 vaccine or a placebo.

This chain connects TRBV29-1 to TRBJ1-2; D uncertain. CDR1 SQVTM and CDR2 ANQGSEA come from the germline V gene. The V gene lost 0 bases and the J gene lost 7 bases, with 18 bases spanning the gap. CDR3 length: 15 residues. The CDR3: CSVEDLAGTRGGYTF. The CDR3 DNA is TGCAGCGTTGAAGATCTGGCGGGCACCCGAGGTGGCTACACCTTC.

The CDR3 spells CASSQTKAGGLQETQYF. The CDR3 region has the DNA TGTGCCAGCAGCCAAACCAAAGCGGGGGGACTCCAAGAGACCCAGTACTTC. The rearrangement joins TRBV3-1 (or the pseudogene TRBV3-2) to TRBJ2-5; 9 bases match TRBD2. Germline trimming cut 2 bases from V and 1 base from J; bases unmatched to any gene: 8. The CDR3 runs 17 residues. The germline gives CDR1 LGHDT, CDR2 YNNKEL (reference sequence).

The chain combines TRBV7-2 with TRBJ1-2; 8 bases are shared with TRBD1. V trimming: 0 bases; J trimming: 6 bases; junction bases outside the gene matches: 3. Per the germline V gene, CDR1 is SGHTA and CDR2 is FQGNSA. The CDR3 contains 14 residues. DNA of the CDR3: TGTGCCAGCAGCTTAGCTGGACAGGGCAATGGCTACACCTTC. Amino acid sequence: CASSLAGQGNGYTF.

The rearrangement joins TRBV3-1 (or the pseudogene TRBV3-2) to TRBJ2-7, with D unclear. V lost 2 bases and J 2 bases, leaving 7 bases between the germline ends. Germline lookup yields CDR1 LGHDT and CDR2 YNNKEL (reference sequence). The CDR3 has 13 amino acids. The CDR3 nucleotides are TGTGCCAGCAGCCAACTAGGTCCCTACGAGCAGTACTTC. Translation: CASSQLGPYEQYF.

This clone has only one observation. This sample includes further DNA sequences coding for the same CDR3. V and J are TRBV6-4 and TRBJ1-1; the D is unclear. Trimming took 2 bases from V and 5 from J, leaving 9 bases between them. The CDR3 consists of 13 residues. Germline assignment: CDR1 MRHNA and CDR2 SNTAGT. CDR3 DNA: TGTGCCAGCAGTGACAGTGTGGGGACTGAAGCTTTCTTT. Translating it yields CASSDSVGTEAFF.

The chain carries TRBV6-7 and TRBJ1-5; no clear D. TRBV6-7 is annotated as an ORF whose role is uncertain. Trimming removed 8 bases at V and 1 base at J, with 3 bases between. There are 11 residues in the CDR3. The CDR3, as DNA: TGTGCCAGCCTAAGCAATCAGCCCCAGCATTTT. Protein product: CASLSNQPQHF.

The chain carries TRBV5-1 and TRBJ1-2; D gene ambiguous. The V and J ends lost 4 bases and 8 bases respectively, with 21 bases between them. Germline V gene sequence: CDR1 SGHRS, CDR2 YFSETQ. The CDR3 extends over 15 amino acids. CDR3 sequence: CASSRVTDGVEGYTF. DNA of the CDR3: TGCGCCAGCAGCCGGGTCACCGATGGTGTTGAGGGCTACACCTTC.

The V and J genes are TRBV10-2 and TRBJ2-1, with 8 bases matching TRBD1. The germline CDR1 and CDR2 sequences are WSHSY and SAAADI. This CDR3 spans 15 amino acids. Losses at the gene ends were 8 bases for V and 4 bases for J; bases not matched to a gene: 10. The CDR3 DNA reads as TGCGCCAGCTCACCAGGGACAGGCTATTACAATGAGCAGTTCTTC. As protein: CASSPGTGYYNEQFF.

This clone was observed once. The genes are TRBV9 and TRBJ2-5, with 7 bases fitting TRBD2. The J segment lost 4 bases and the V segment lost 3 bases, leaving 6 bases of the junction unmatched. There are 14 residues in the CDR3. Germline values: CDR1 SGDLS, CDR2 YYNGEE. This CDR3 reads CASSARGGAETQYF. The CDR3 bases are TGTGCCAGCAGCGCCCGGGGAGGGGCAGAGACCCAGTACTTC.

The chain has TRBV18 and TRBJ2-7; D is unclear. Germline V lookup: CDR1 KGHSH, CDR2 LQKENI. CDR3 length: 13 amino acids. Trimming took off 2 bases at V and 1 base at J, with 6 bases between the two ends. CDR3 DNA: TGTGCCAGCTCACCAGGTCGATCCTACGAGCAGTACTTC. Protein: CASSPGRSYEQYF.

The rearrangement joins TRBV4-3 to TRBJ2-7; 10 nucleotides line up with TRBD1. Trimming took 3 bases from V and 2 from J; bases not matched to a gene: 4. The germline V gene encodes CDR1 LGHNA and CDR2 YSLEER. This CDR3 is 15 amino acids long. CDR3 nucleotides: TGCGCCAGCAGCCAGGGGGACAGGGGAACCTACGAGCAGTACTTC. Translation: CASSQGDRGTYEQYF.

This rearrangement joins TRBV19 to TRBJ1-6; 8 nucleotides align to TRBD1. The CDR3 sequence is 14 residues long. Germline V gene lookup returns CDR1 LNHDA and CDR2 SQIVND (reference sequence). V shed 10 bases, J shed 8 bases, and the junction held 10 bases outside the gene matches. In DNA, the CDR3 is TGTGCCACTAGGACAGGGAGAGAACATTCACCCCTCCACTTT. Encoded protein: CATRTGREHSPLHF. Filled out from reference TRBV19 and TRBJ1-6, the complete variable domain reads DGGITQSPKYLFRKEGQNVTLSCEQNLNHDAMYWYRQDPGQGLRLIYYSQIVNDFQKGDIAEGYSVSREKKESFPLTVTSAQKNPTAFYLCATRTGREHSPLHFGNGTRLTVT.

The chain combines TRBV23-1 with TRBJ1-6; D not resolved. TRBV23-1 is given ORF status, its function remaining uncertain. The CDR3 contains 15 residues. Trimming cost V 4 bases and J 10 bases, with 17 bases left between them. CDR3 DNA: TGCGCCAGCAGTCCAGAGAGGTTGGTGGGATCACCCCTCCACTTT. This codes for CASSPERLVGSPLHF.

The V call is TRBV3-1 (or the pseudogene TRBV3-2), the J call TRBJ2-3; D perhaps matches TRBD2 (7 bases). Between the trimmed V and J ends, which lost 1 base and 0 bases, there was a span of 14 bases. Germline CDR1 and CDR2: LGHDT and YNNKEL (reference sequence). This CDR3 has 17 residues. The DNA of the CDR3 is TGTGCCAGCAGCCAAGGCGGGGGCGGACTGAGCACAGATACGCAGTATTTT. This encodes CASSQGGGGLSTDTQYF.

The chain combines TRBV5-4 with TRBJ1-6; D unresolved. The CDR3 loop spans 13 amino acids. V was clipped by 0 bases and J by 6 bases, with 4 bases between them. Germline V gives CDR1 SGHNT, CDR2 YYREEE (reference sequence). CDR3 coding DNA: TGTGCCAGCAGCTTGGACAGTAATTCACCCCTCCACTTT. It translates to CASSLDSNSPLHF.

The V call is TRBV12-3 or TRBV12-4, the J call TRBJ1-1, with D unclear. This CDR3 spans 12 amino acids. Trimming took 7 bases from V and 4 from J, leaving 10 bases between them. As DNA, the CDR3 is TGTGCCAGCAAATCTACGGGCACTGAAGCTTTCTTT. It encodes CASKSTGTEAFF.

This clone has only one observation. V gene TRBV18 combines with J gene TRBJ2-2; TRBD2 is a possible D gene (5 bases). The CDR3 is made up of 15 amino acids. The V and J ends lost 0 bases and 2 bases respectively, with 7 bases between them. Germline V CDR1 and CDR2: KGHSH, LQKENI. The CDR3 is CASSPPSANTGELFF. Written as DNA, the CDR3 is TGTGCCAGCTCACCACCTAGCGCTAACACCGGGGAGCTGTTTTTT. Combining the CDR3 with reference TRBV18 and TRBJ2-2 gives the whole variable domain NAGVMQNPRHLVRRRGQEARLRCSPMKGHSHVYWYRQLPEEGLKFMVYLQKENIIDESGMPKERFSAEFPKEGPSILRIQQVVRGDSAAYFCASSPPSANTGELFFGEGSRLTVL.

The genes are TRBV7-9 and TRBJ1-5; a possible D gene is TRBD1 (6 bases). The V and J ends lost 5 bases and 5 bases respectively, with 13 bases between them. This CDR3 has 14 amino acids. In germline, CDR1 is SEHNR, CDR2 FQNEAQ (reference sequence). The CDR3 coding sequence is TGTGCCAGCAGCCCCGGGGGGGGCCATCAGCCCCAGCATTTT. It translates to CASSPGGGHQPQHF.